What follows is one TCR beta chain and its context. What it recognizes is unknown. The CDR3 has 10 amino acids. Trimming shortened V by 8 bases and J by 11 bases, and 10 bases separated the two germline ends. Germline CDR1 and CDR2: SGHTA and FQGTGA. As to treatment: 15 to 20 received Ad26.COV2.S at low or high dose, single or two shots; about 5 received placebo; per-sample allocation not given. Specimens were obtained on day 63 following the first vaccine or placebo injection. The individual, an adult aged 18-55 years, was a donor in Boston. This sample is part of a study of Ad26.COV2.S vaccination and SARS-CoV-2 variants. Whole-study context: Into the muscle, Ad26.COV2.S was dosed once or twice, 56 days apart. Broader study findings: Analyses of TCR breadth and depth may have underestimated total T cell responses.

Generated by immunoSEQ multiplex PCR, the TCRdb table keeps only in-frame clones and is missing some. The profile shows about 350,000 clones, 86% of them singletons. The sample was peripheral blood, taken in a trial of Ad26.COV2.S vaccine versus placebo. The chain is built from TRBV7-3 and TRBJ1-5, with D maybe TRBD1 (6 bases). This receptor was obtained from a person aged 18-60 years who received the Ad26.COV2.S COVID-19 vaccine or a placebo. Here the CDR3 reads CASPKGAQHF. The DNA of the CDR3 is TGTGCCAGCCCGAAGGGGGCCCAGCATTTT.